This T cell receptor (beta chain) is drawn from a study of T cells in Graves' hyperthyroidism and ophthalmopathy. Ten or more counts support this clonotype. As yet, its antigen is unknown. General study points: Most expanded thyroid clonotypes above 0.001 also appeared in blood. In simple terms, a model built on 13 V-J features told ophthalmopathy apart from stable hyperthyroidism.

Regions amplified from RNA transcripts were the TCR beta CDR3 regions. HTBI primers were used for first-round RT-PCR of the TCR CDR3. TCRdb independently ran MiXCR on the multiplex PCR reads; one entry per CDR3 protein. The profile shows about 570,000 distinct CDR3 sequences, roughly 46% of them singletons. Diagnostic decisions used clinical symptoms, serum thyroxine and TRAb, thyroid ultrasound and orbital computed tomography. Looked up from germline, CDR1 is SGHRS and CDR2 is YFSETQ. Trimming removed 7 bases from V and 1 base from J, with 17 bases in between. The CDR3 extends over 15 amino acids. The chain employs TRBV5-1 and TRBJ1-2, with D unresolved. The receptor was isolated from an adult woman with Graves' disease, either hyperthyroidism or ophthalmopathy (not recorded which). Sample: peripheral blood or thyroid tissue (not recorded which). The CDR3 sequence is CASLPAGGRNYGYTF. The CDR3 DNA is TGCGCCAGCCTACCTGCCGGCGGACGTAACTATGGCTACACCTTC.